This T cell receptor (beta chain) is drawn from a study of post-analysis software for immune sequencing data. Whole-study context: Progressive-relapsing, secondary progressive and relapsing-remitting multiple sclerosis were among the disease courses included. The study, taken as a whole, reports: Patients carried a few TRBV segments more frequently than controls did, and TRBV5-6, TRBV5-1 and TRBV20-1 were among them. Significantly decreased normalized Chao1 diversity was recorded for multiple sclerosis patients relative to controls. By F measure, samples from a shared preparation batch strongly co-clustered.

There are 15 residues in the CDR3. V was pared by 2 bases and J by 4 bases, with 14 bases between. CDR1 is WNHNN, CDR2 SYGVQD, per germline (reference sequence). Every TCR beta cDNA library bore unique molecular identifiers. Yield was roughly 0.5 million cDNA molecules from roughly 1 to 10 million T cells. TCRdb reprocessed the PCR reads with MiXCR, giving one entry per CDR3 protein. Counted here are hundreds of thousands of distinct CDR3 sequences, 55% to 70% occurring once; the ten biggest clones make up approximately 10%. This clonotype has only a few counts. Its antigen is undetermined. This receptor was obtained from a girl aged 2 to 10 with multiple sclerosis. Input material: blood. The rearrangement joins TRBV10-1 to TRBJ2-5, with D possibly matching TRBD1 (7 bases). CDR3 loop: CASSEGGTEGETQYF. CDR3 DNA: TGCGCCAGCAGTGAGGGGGGGACAGAGGGAGAGACCCAGTACTTC.